The subject of this entry is one T cell receptor (beta chain). Antigen specificity is unknown. The naive CD8 subset, CD45RO-negative cells positively selected for CCR7, excluded terminally differentiated effector memory CD45RA+ cells. The sample comes from a study of shared clonotypes between healthy human individuals. Study outcomes and limitations: The donor pool, a small one, limited the genetic and exposure-history diversity represented. Compared with memory subsets, naive subsets generally had larger estimated richness. Naive CD4 clonotype sharing across several donors was 5% to 6%.

CDR3 length: 17 amino acids. J gave up 5 bases and V 3 bases, and 13 bases lay outside the gene matches. Germline V gene data show CDR1 as ENHRY and CDR2 as SYGVKD. The repertoire was sequenced with immunoSEQ multiplex PCR; TCRdb's copy has only in-frame clones and lacks some. The repertoire includes about 2 million clones, over 85% of them detected once, and around 1.1% sits in the top ten. The rearrangement links TRBV10-3 to TRBJ2-7; TRBD1 aligns across 10 bases. Material: naive CD8+ T cells sorted from blood. The clonotype was recovered from a man younger than 35 in good health. CDR3 bases: TGTGCCATCAGTGAACCGCCGGGACAGGGGAGTGGGCACGAGCAGTACTTC. It yields the protein CAISEPPGQGSGHEQYF.